Detailed here is one T cell receptor beta chain. The data originate from a study of blood T cell repertoires in COVID-19. Whole-study context: Samples representing acute and convalescent COVID-19 were sourced from the United States, Italy and Spain. The cDNA or gDNA used as material had been derived from T cells, B-cell-depleted T cells, or PBMCs.

The CDR3 has 13 residues. V lost 9 bases and J lost 8; bases outside the gene matches: 5. Germline CDR1 and CDR2: MNHEY and SMNVEV (reference sequence). Study processing details: Nucleated cell counts were estimated from reference gene primer amplification. Profiled with immunoSEQ multiplex PCR; TCRdb holds only in-frame clones, not every one. That table is the source of V, J and clone size, and D and trimming were worked out from the DNA. The sample lists some 70,000 clones; about nine tenths were seen once. The sequence came from a man aged 50 to 60 with active COVID-19. The chain carries TRBV27 and TRBJ1-6; 9 bases are a match to TRBD1. The source material was peripheral blood. CDR3 protein: CASQGQGYSPLHF. The CDR3 DNA reads TGTGCCAGTCAGGGACAGGGTTATTCACCCCTCCACTTT.